This T cell receptor beta chain came from a study of Ad26.COV2.S vaccination and SARS-CoV-2 variants. Treatment meaning: about 20 received Ad26.COV2.S at low or high dose, single or two shots; 5 received placebo; per-sample allocation not given. The study sampled participants on day 63 after the first vaccine or placebo injection. Germline loops: CDR1 MNHEY, CDR2 SVGAGI. Between the trimmed V and J ends, which lost 6 bases and 6 bases, there was a span of 13 bases. The CDR3 extends over 13 amino acids. Generated by immunoSEQ multiplex PCR, the TCRdb table keeps only in-frame clones and is missing some. The sample comprises a few hundred thousand clones, about 80% of which are singletons, and about 7.4% rests with the top ten.

The source of this sequence is a person aged 18-65 years who received the Ad26.COV2.S COVID-19 vaccine or a placebo. The chain joins TRBV6-5 to TRBJ2-3; unclear D gene. Sequencing was performed on peripheral blood, taken in a trial of Ad26.COV2.S vaccine versus placebo. CDR3 region: CASRARPEDTQYF. As DNA, the CDR3 is TGTGCCAGCAGGGCTCGCCCCGAGGATACGCAGTATTTT.